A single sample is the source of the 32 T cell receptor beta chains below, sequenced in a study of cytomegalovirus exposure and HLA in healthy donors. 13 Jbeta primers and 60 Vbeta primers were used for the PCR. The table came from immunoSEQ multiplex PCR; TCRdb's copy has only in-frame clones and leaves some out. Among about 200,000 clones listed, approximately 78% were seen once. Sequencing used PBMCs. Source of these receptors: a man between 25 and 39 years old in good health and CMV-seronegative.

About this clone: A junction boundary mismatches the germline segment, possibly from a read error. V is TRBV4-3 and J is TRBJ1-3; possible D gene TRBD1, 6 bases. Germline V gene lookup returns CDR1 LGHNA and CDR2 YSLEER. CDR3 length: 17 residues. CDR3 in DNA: TGCGCCAGCAGCCAAACTCCCATACAGGGCTCTAGAAACACCATATATTTT. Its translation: CASSQTPIQGSRNTIYF.

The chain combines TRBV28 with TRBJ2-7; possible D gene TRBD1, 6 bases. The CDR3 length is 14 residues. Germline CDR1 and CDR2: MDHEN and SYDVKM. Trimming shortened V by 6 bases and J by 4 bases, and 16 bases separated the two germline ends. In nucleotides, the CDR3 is TGTGCCAGCAGCTACAAGGGGGTAGGGTACGAGCAGTACTTC. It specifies CASSYKGVGYEQYF.

Written as DNA, the CDR3 is TGTGCCAGCAACAAATACAGGGGAGCAACTAATGAAAAACTGTTTTTT. Protein: CASNKYRGATNEKLFF. V gene TRBV6-6 combines with J gene TRBJ1-4; 7 bases match TRBD1. J lost 0 bases, V lost 7 bases, and 8 bases had no gene match. Germline assignment: CDR1 MNHNY and CDR2 SVGAGI (reference sequence). CDR3 length equals 16 residues.

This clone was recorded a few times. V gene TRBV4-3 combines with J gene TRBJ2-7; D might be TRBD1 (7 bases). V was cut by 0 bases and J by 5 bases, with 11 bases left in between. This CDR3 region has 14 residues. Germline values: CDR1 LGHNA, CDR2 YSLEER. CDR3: CASSQDGGGDEQYF. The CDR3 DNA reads TGCGCCAGCAGCCAAGATGGAGGGGGCGACGAGCAGTACTTC.

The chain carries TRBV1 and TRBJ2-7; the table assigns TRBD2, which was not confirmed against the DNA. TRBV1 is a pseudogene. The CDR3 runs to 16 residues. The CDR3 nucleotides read TGCACCAGCAGCCAAGCTAGCGGGGGGCTCTCCTACGAGCAGTACTTC. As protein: CTSSQASGGLSYEQYF.

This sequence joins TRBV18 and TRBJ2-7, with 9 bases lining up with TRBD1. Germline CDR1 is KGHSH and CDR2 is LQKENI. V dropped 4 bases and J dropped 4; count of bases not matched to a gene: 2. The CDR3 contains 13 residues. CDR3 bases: TGTGCCAGCTCACGGGACAGGGCATACGAGCAGTACTTC. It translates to CASSRDRAYEQYF.

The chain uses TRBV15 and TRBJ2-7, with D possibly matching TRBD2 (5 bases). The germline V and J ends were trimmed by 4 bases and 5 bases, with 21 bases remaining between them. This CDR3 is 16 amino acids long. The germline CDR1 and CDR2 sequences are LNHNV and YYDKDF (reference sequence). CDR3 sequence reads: CATSTAGGRRAHEQYF. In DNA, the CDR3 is TGTGCCACCAGCACAGCCGGTGGGCGGCGGGCCCACGAGCAGTACTTC.

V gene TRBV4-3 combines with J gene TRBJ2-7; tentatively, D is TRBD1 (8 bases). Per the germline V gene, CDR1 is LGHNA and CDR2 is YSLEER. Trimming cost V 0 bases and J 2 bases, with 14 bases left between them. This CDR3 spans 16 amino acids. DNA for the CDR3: TGCGCCAGCAGCCAAGAAGTCACAGGGGGGGCCTACGAGCAGTACTTC. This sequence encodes CASSQEVTGGAYEQYF.

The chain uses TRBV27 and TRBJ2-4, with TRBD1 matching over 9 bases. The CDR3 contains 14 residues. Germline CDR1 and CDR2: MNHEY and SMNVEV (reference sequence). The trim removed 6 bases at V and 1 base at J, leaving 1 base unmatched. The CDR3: CASRGTGAKNIQYF. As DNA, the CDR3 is TGTGCCAGCAGGGGGACAGGGGCCAAAAACATTCAGTACTTC.

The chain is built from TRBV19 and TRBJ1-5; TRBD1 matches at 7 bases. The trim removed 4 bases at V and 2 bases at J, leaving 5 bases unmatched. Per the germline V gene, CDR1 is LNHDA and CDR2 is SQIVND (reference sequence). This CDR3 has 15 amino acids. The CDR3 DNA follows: TGTGCCAGTAGTACTCAAGACAGGGGCAATCAGCCCCAGCATTTT. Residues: CASSTQDRGNQPQHF.

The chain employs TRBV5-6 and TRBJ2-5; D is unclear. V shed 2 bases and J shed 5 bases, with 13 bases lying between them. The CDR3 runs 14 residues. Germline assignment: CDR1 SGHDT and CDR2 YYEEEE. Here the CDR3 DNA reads TGTGCCAGCAGCTTCTCCCGGGTCGGGGAGACCCAGTACTTC. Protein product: CASSFSRVGETQYF.

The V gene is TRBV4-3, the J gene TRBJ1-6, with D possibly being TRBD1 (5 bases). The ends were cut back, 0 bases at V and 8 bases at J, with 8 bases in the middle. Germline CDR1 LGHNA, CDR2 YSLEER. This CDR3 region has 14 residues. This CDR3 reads CASSQEPGDSPLHF. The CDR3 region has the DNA TGCGCCAGCAGCCAAGAACCGGGGGATTCACCCCTCCACTTT.

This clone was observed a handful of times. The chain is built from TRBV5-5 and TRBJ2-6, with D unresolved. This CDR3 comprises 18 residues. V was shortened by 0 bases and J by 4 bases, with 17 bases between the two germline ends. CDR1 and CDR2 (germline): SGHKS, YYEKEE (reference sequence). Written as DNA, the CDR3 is TGTGCCAGCAGCTTGGTGATGGCTAGTGCGGTAGGGGCCAACGTCCTGACTTTC. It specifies CASSLVMASAVGANVLTF.

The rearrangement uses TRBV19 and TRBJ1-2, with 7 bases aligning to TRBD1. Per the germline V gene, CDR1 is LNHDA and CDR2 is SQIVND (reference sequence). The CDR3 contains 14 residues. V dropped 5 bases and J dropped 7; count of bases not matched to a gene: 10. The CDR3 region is CASSSLPTGSGYTF. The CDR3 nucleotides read TGTGCCAGTAGTTCCCTACCGACAGGGAGTGGCTACACCTTC.

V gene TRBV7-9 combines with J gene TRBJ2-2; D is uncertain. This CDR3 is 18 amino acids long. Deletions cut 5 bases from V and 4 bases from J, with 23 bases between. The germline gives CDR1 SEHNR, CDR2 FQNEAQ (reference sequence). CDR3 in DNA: TGTGCCAGCAGCCGAAGGATGGAGCTCTCATCTTCCACCGGGGAGCTGTTTTTT. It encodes CASSRRMELSSSTGELFF.

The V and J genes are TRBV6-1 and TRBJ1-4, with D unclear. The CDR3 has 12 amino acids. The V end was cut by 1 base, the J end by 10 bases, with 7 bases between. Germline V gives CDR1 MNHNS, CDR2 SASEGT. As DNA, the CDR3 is TGTGCCAGCAGTGAAGGTCCTCGAAAACTGTTTTTT. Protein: CASSEGPRKLFF.

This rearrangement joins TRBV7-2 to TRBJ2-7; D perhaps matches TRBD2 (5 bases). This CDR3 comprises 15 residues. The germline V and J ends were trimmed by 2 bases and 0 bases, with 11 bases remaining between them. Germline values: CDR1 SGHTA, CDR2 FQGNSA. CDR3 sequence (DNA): TGTGCCAGCAGCTTAAACGCAGGACTCTCCTACGAGCAGTACTTC. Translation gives CASSLNAGLSYEQYF.

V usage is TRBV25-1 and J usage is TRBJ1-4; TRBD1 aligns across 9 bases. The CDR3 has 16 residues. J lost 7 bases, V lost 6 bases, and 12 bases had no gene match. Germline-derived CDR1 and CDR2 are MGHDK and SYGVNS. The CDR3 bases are TGTGCCAGCAGCAGGACAGGGGCAGGGGAGAGTGAAAAACTGTTTTTT. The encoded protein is CASSRTGAGESEKLFF.

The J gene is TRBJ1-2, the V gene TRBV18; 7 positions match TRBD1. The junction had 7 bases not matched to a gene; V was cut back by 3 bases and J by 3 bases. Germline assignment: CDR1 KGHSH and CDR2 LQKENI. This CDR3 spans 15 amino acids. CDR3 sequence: CASSPTGTVDYGYTF. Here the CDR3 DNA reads TGTGCCAGCTCACCGACCGGGACAGTCGACTATGGCTACACCTTC.

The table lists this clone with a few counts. Here the CDR3 reads CASSGGLPVYGYTF. CDR3 nucleotides: TGTGCCAGCAGCGGCGGATTACCGGTCTATGGCTACACCTTC. The chain employs TRBV9 and TRBJ1-2; the D is unclear. Per germline, CDR1 SGDLS and CDR2 YYNGEE. The length of the CDR3 is 14 residues. The V gene lost 3 bases and the J gene lost 4 bases, with 13 bases spanning the gap.

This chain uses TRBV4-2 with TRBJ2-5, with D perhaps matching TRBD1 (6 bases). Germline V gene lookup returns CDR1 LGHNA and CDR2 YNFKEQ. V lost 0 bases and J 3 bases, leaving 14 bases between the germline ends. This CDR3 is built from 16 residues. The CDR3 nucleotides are TGTGCCAGCAGCCAAGAACTTTGGGCAGGGGAAGAGACCCAGTACTTC. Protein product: CASSQELWAGEETQYF.

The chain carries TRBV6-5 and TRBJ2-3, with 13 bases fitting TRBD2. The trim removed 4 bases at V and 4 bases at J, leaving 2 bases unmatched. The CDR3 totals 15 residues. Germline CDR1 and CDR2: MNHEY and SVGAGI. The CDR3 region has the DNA TGTGCCAGCAGTTGGGGACTAGCGGGACCAGATACGCAGTATTTT. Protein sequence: CASSWGLAGPDTQYF.

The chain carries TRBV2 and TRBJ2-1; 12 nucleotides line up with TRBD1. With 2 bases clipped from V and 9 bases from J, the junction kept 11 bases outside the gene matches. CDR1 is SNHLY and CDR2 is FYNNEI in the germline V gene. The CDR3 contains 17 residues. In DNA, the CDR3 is TGTGCCAGCAGTGAATCTAGGAGTGGGACAGGGGGCTTTGAGCAGTTCTTC. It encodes CASSESRSGTGGFEQFF. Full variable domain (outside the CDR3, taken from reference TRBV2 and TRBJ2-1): EPEVTQTPSHQVTQMGQEVILRCVPISNHLYFYWYRQILGQKVEFLVSFYNNEISEKSEIFDDQFSVERPDGSNFTLKIRSTKLEDSAMYFCASSESRSGTGGFEQFFGPGTRLTVL.

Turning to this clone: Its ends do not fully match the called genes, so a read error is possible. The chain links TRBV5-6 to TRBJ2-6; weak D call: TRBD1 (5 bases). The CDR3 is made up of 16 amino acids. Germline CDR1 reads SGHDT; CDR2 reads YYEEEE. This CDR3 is CASWTKYSAGASVLTF. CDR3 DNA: TGTGCCAGCTGGACAAAGTACTCTGCTGGGGCCAGCGTCCTGACTTTC.

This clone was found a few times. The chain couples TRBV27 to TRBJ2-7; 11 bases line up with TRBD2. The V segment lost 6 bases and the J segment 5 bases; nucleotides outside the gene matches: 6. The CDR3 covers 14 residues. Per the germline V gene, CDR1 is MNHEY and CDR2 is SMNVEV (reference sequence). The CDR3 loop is CASRTSGGWHEQYF. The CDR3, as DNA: TGTGCCAGCAGAACTAGCGGGGGTTGGCACGAGCAGTACTTC.

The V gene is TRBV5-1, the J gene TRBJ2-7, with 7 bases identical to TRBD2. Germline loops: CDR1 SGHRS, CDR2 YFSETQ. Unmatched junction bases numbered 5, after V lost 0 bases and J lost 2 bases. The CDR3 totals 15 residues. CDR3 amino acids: CASSLASGGPYEQYF. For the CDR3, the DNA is TGCGCCAGCAGCTTGGCCTCGGGGGGACCCTACGAGCAGTACTTC. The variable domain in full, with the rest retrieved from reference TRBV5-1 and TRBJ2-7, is KAGVTQTPRYLIKTRGQQVTLSCSPISGHRSVSWYQQTPGQGLQFLFEYFSETQRNKGNFPGRFSGRQFSNSRSEMNVSTLELGDSALYLCASSLASGGPYEQYFGPGTRLTVT.

The CDR3 nucleotides are TGTGCCAGCACCCCGGGACAGACTCCGGGCTCCTACGAGCAGTACTTC. This encodes CASTPGQTPGSYEQYF. This chain joins TRBV2 and TRBJ2-7; 7 nucleotides match TRBD1. Trimming took 7 bases from V and 0 from J; bases not matched to a gene: 12. This CDR3 is 16 amino acids long. Germline-derived CDR1 and CDR2 are SNHLY and FYNNEI.

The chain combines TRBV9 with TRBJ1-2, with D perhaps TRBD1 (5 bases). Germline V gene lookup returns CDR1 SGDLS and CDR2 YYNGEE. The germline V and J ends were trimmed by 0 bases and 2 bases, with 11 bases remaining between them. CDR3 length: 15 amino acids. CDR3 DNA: TGTGCCAGCAGCGTAGGTGGAGGGACCAACTATGGCTACACCTTC. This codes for CASSVGGGTNYGYTF.

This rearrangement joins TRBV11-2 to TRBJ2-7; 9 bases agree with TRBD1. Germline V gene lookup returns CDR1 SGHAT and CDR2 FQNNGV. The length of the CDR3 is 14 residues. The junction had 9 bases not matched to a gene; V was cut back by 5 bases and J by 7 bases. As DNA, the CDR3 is TGTGCCAGCAGCCCCCTACAGGGGGCGAGAGAGCAGTACTTC. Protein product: CASSPLQGAREQYF.

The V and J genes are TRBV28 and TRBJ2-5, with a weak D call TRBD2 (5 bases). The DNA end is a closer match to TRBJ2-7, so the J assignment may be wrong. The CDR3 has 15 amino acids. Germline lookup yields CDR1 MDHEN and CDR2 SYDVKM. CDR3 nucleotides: TGTGCCAGCAGTTATTTAATCACCCGAGGGAACGAGCAGTACTTC. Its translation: CASSYLITRGNEQYF.

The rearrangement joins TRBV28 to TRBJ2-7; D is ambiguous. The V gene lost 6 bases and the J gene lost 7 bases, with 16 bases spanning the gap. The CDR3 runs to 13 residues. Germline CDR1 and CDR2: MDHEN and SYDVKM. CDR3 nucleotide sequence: TGTGCCAGCAGCTCTACTCCAACTTGGGAGCAGTACTTC. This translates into CASSSTPTWEQYF.

CDR3 loop: CASSLGGLAGQETQYF. The DNA for the CDR3 is TGTGCCAGCAGCTTAGGGGGACTAGCGGGGCAAGAGACCCAGTACTTC. The chain is built from TRBV7-2 and TRBJ2-5, with 13 bases that match TRBD2. J gave up 2 bases and V 1 base, and 1 base lay outside the gene matches. This CDR3 is built from 16 residues. Germline values: CDR1 SGHTA, CDR2 FQGNSA.